This T cell receptor beta chain comes out of a study of tumor-infiltrating lymphocytes in localized non-small cell lung cancer. Study context: Patients included smokers and never-smokers with various histologies, some sampled after neoadjuvant chemotherapy. Study conclusions and caveats: TCR sequencing covered a subset of patients with enough tissue.

Here immunoSEQ multiplex PCR was the method, and the copy in TCRdb shows in-frame clones only, minus some. Found here are around 17,000 clones, roughly four fifths of them singletons; the top ten hold approximately 6.8%. On this clone: What it binds is unknown.

CDR3 length: 14 residues. Trimming removed 2 bases from V and 11 bases from J; junction bases left unmatched: 8. CDR1 and CDR2 from the germline V gene are MNHEY and SVGAGI. The chain recombines TRBV6-5 with TRBJ2-1, with 8 bases that match TRBD2. The sequencing sample was made of lung tumor tissue. This clonotype originated in a human donor with non-small cell lung cancer. The CDR3 DNA reads TGTGCCAGCAGTTACCAGGGCGGGAGGACGCAGCAGTTCTTC. Its protein product is CASSYQGGRTQQFF.